The 18 T cell receptor beta chains reported below all come from one sample, sequenced in a study of T cell repertoires in cytomegalovirus infection. Each CDR3 protein gets one entry after TCRdb re-called the reads with MiXCR. This table holds roughly 190,000 distinct CDR3 sequences, 8.5% to 10% found once. The specimen sequenced was PBMCs. All receptors derive from a human donor in good health (CMV status not recorded). Some clones in this sample may be carry-over from other donors' samples.

The table lists this clonotype with many counts. The chain employs TRBV28 and TRBJ1-6; TRBD1 matches 8 bases. Germline V lookup: CDR1 MDHEN, CDR2 SYDVKM. The CDR3 sequence is 16 residues long. V trimming: 2 bases; J trimming: 7 bases; junction bases outside the gene matches: 7. CDR3 region: CASSLRQGARNSPLHF. CDR3 nucleotides: TGTGCCAGCAGTTTACGCCAGGGGGCGAGGAATTCACCCCTCCACTTT. Full variable domain (remainder filled in from reference TRBV28 and TRBJ1-6): DVKVTQSSRYLVKRTGEKVFLECVQDMDHENMFWYRQDPGLGLRLIYFSYDVKMKEKGDIPEGYSVSREKKERFSLILESASTNQTSMYLCASSLRQGARNSPLHFGNGTRLTVT.

This clonotype was seen ten or more times. V and J are TRBV28 and TRBJ1-6; D may be TRBD1 (5 bases). The V end was cut by 5 bases, the J end by 0 bases, with 17 bases between. The CDR3 contains 18 residues. Germline lookup yields CDR1 MDHEN and CDR2 SYDVKM. This CDR3 reads CASSNVVGRASYNSPLHF. CDR3 sequence (DNA): TGTGCCAGCAGTAATGTAGTGGGCAGGGCCTCCTATAATTCACCCCTCCACTTT.

At least ten counts were recorded for this clonotype. V usage is TRBV7-2 and J usage is TRBJ2-5, with TRBD2 matching 10 bases. Germline trimming cut 1 base from V and 4 bases from J; bases unmatched to any gene: 3. The CDR3 contains 15 residues. CDR1 and CDR2 from the germline V gene are SGHTA and FQGNSA. The CDR3 loop is CASSLEAGGGETQYF. As DNA, the CDR3 is TGTGCCAGCAGCTTAGAAGCGGGGGGGGGAGAGACCCAGTACTTC.

The CDR3 sequence: CASSQDRESTDTQYF. Here the CDR3 DNA reads TGCGCCAGCAGCCAAGATCGGGAGAGCACAGATACGCAGTATTTT. V usage is TRBV4-1 and J usage is TRBJ2-3, with TRBD2 as a possible D gene (6 bases). The CDR3 is 15 residues long. Germline assignment: CDR1 MGHRA and CDR2 YSYEKL. Trimming pared 0 bases from V and 0 bases from J, leaving 7 bases between.

With respect to this clonotype: It may be a read error: a sequence one base away is much more abundant. This chain joins TRBV4-3 and TRBJ2-4; D unclear. Per the germline V gene, CDR1 is LGHNA and CDR2 is YSLEER. V gave up 1 base and J gave up 3 bases, with 10 bases separating them. CDR3 length: 15 residues. CDR3 nucleotide sequence: TGCGCCAGCAGCCAAGGGGTCACGGGCAAAAACATTCAGTACTTC. This sequence encodes CASSQGVTGKNIQYF.

The CDR3 protein is CASSEIGLSYEQYF. CDR3 DNA: TGTGCCAGCAGTGAGATCGGGCTTTCCTACGAGCAGTACTTC. The rearrangement uses TRBV2 and TRBJ2-7; D remains ambiguous. V shed 3 bases and J shed 1 base, with 10 bases lying between them. There are 14 residues in the CDR3. In germline, CDR1 is SNHLY, CDR2 FYNNEI. Full variable domain (missing parts from reference TRBV2 and TRBJ2-7): EPEVTQTPSHQVTQMGQEVILRCVPISNHLYFYWYRQILGQKVEFLVSFYNNEISEKSEIFDDQFSVERPDGSNFTLKIRSTKLEDSAMYFCASSEIGLSYEQYFGPGTRLTVT.

This clonotype was counted between two and nine times. V is TRBV7-2 and J is TRBJ1-2; tentatively, D is TRBD1 (6 bases). This CDR3 contains 15 residues. Trimming shortened V by 5 bases and J by 4 bases, and 17 bases separated the two germline ends. Germline values: CDR1 SGHTA, CDR2 FQGNSA. Here the CDR3 reads CASSNRDINSYGYTF. Written as DNA, the CDR3 is TGTGCCAGCAGCAACCGGGACATTAATTCCTATGGCTACACCTTC.

This clonotype was picked up many times. The rearrangement joins TRBV28 to TRBJ2-2; no clear D. V gave up 4 bases and J gave up 6 bases, with 12 bases separating them. Germline V gene sequence: CDR1 MDHEN, CDR2 SYDVKM. There are 14 residues in the CDR3. This CDR3 is CASSSIMVSGELFF. The DNA of the CDR3 is TGTGCCAGCAGTTCCATCATGGTTTCCGGGGAGCTGTTTTTT.

J is TRBJ1-3 and V is TRBV11-2; 8 bases map to TRBD1. J lost 6 bases, V lost 6 bases, and 4 bases had no gene match. The CDR3 spans 13 residues. The germline V gene has CDR1 SGHAT and CDR2 FQNNGV. DNA of the CDR3: TGTGCCAGCAGGGGACAGGTCTTAAACACCATATATTTT. Its translation: CASRGQVLNTIYF.

This clonotype appeared a few times. This chain uses TRBV2 with TRBJ1-2, with 7 bases fitting TRBD1. Trimming took 4 bases from V and 5 from J; bases not matched to a gene: 7. CDR1 SNHLY and CDR2 FYNNEI come from the germline V gene. The CDR3 extends over 14 amino acids. CDR3 loop: CASSAGTETYGYTF. CDR3 nucleotide sequence: TGTGCCAGCAGTGCCGGGACAGAAACTTATGGCTACACCTTC.

Notes on this clonotype: This may come from a read error, since a much larger clone is one base off. The chain uses TRBV5-1 and TRBJ1-2; a weak D match, TRBD1 (6 bases). Germline CDR1 and CDR2: SGHRS and YFSETQ. The CDR3 is 14 amino acids. The CDR3 sequence is CASSLELAGDGFTF. DNA for the CDR3: TGCGCCAGCAGCTTGGAGCTGGCAGGGGATGGCTTCACCTTC. The entire variable domain, with the rest obtained from reference TRBV5-1 and TRBJ1-2, is as follows: KAGVTQTPRYLIKTRGQQVTLSCSPISGHRSVSWYQQTPGQGLQFLFEYFSETQRNKGNFPGRFSGRQFSNSRSEMNVSTLELGDSALYLCASSLELAGDGFTFGSGTRLTVV.

The chain combines TRBV5-8 with TRBJ1-1; D not certain. Germline CDR1 reads SGHTS; CDR2 reads YDEGEE. V lost 2 bases and J lost 2, with 7 bases in between. This CDR3 has 13 amino acids. The CDR3 nucleotides are TGTGCCAGCAGCTTCCCCCCAAACACTGAAGCTTTCTTT. Protein sequence: CASSFPPNTEAFF.

This clonotype was observed many times. The chain recombines TRBV14 with TRBJ1-2; perhaps TRBD1 as D (5 bases). V dropped 0 bases and J dropped 4 bases, with 12 bases sitting between them. The CDR3 loop spans 15 amino acids. CDR1 is SGHDN and CDR2 is FVKESK in the germline V gene. The CDR3 here is CASSQDTGLSYGYTF. CDR3 DNA sequence: TGTGCCAGCAGCCAAGATACGGGACTCAGCTATGGCTACACCTTC.

Only a few counts were recorded for this clonotype. The chain links TRBV7-2 to TRBJ1-5; TRBD1 matches 7 bases. Germline V gene lookup returns CDR1 SGHTA and CDR2 FQGNSA. There are 16 residues in the CDR3. V lost 2 bases to trimming and J lost 6 bases; unmatched junction nucleotides: 10. This CDR3 is CASSLMRGTASQPQHF. CDR3 nucleotides: TGTGCCAGCAGCTTAATGAGAGGGACAGCGTCTCAGCCCCAGCATTTT.

This clonotype occurred many times. As DNA, the CDR3 is TGTGCCAGCAGTCTCCCGTGGGGGCTCCGACCCTACGAGCAGTACTTC. Residues: CASSLPWGLRPYEQYF. The chain employs TRBV28 and TRBJ2-7, with D possibly matching TRBD1 (6 bases). Germline V gives CDR1 MDHEN, CDR2 SYDVKM. V was clipped by 5 bases and J by 2 bases, with 19 bases between them. The CDR3 is 16 residues long.

This clonotype was detected ten times or more. The rearrangement joins TRBV7-2 to TRBJ1-4; the D gene is possibly TRBD1 (5 bases). Germline V gene lookup returns CDR1 SGHTA and CDR2 FQGNSA. The CDR3 spans 14 residues. Trimming shortened V by 5 bases and J by 5 bases, and 12 bases separated the two germline ends. CDR3 sequence (DNA): TGTGCCAGCAGCGGCCGGGGCCCAAATGAAAAACTGTTTTTT. Its translation: CASSGRGPNEKLFF. Together with reference TRBV7-2 and TRBJ1-4, the CDR3 gives the full variable domain: GAGVSQSPSNKVTEKGKDVELRCDPISGHTALYWYRQSLGQGLEFLIYFQGNSAPDKSGLPSDRFSAERTGGSVSTLTIQRTQQEDSAVYLCASSGRGPNEKLFFGSGTQLSVL.

This clonotype was counted many times. This chain joins TRBV14 and TRBJ2-3, with D unresolved. Germline values: CDR1 SGHDN, CDR2 FVKESK. Trimming shortened V by 1 base and J by 0 bases, and 5 bases separated the two germline ends. The CDR3 has 14 amino acids. CDR3 amino acids: CASSQGHSTDTQYF. The CDR3 DNA reads as TGTGCCAGCAGCCAAGGGCACAGCACAGATACGCAGTATTTT.

This clonotype was detected many times. This CDR3 is CASSLAGPKMDEAFF. DNA of the CDR3: TGTGCCAGCAGCTTGGCCGGGCCCAAAATGGATGAAGCTTTCTTT. The V call is TRBV7-2, the J call TRBJ1-1; D uncertain. V was clipped by 3 bases and J by 7 bases, with 18 bases between them. The CDR3 covers 15 residues. Germline V gives CDR1 SGHTA, CDR2 FQGNSA.